These T cell receptor beta chains were read from a single sample in a study of blood T cell repertoires in COVID-19. Libraries were prepared by immunoSEQ multiplex PCR; TCRdb keeps only in-frame clonotypes and omits some of them. The repertoire holds about 130,000 clones, with around 88% as singletons. Sequenced material: peripheral blood. These receptors were taken from a woman aged 45-60 years who had recovered from COVID-19. Each CDR3 is given with its conserved first and last residue. The D gene is left open where the match is weak.

v_call d_call cdr3_aa
TRBV5-1 - CASSLDPSTEAFF
TRBV7-2 - CASSFSASQETQYF
TRBV3-1/TRBV3-2 TRBD2 CASSHLLSGARGTDTQYF
TRBV11-3 - CASSPAISTGSNEQFF
TRBV7-9 TRBD1 CASSQDRVVQKLFF
TRBV7-9 - CASSLALAGYPEAFF
TRBV30 - CAWSAQGGNTQYF
TRBV2 - CASSVEGSNQPQHF
TRBV27 - CASSSYDWGGAFGNTGELFF
TRBV6-2/TRBV6-3 - CASSYVGGRQETQYF
TRBV30 - CAMEEASAEETQYF
TRBV7-3 - CASSIQANTGELFF
TRBV7-2 - CASSPGAPYGYTF
TRBV28 - CASSLERQAGNQPQHF
TRBV14 - CASSQAGGAKQYF
TRBV3-1/TRBV3-2 TRBD2 CASSRGLAAYEQYF
TRBV2 - CASSGHSGTYEQYF
TRBV15 - CATSRTAKQETQYF
TRBV3-1/TRBV3-2 - CASSQINSGANVLTF
TRBV30 - CAWSVLLNTEAFF
TRBV25-1 - CASTRYTVLLHSDGYTF
TRBV5-1 TRBD1 CASTLTGGNHGYTF
TRBV28 TRBD2 CASSLMREASDTQYF
TRBV3-1/TRBV3-2 - CASSQAGASSYNEQFF
TRBV20-1 TRBD1 CSASGQGAGYEQYF
TRBV4-1 - CASSRGLPRSNEQFF
TRBV7-8 - CASSIRVENEQFF
TRBV4-3 - CASSQGPGTLNTEAFF
TRBV11-3 TRBD2 CASSPGLAKDTQYF